Listed here are 30 T cell receptor beta chains from one sample, sequenced in a study of breast tumors, draining lymph nodes, adjacent tissues. TCRdb ran MiXCR on the multiplex PCR reads and lists one entry per CDR3 protein. The sample yields tens of thousands of distinct CDR3 sequences, roughly 29% seen once. Samples came from axillary lymph nodes draining the breast cancer. The sequenced sample consisted of axillary lymph node tissue. Receptor source: a female donor with breast cancer. Some clones in this sample may be carry-over from other donors' samples.

This chain connects TRBV20-1 to TRBJ2-1; D ambiguous. This CDR3 has 13 amino acids. CDR1 and CDR2 from the germline V gene are DFQATT and SNEGSKA (reference sequence). Trimming took off 1 base at V and 12 bases at J, with 16 bases between the two ends. CDR3 DNA sequence: TGCAGTGCTAGAGTTCTCCTAGTTGGTGCGCAGTTCTTC. Protein: CSARVLLVGAQFF.

The chain combines TRBV24-1 with TRBJ1-1, with D tentatively TRBD1 (5 bases). Germline values: CDR1 KGHDR, CDR2 SFDVKD. The length of the CDR3 is 15 residues. The V end lost 4 bases, the J end lost 6 bases, and 17 bases lay between the germline ends. CDR3 residues: CATSESSLGEAEAFF. CDR3 DNA: TGTGCCACCAGTGAGTCGTCCTTAGGGGAAGCTGAAGCTTTCTTT.

At least ten counts were recorded for this clonotype. The chain combines TRBV29-1 with TRBJ1-2; D is possibly TRBD1 (5 bases). Germline CDR1 SQVTM, CDR2 ANQGSEA. This CDR3 has 13 amino acids. Trimming removed 4 bases from V and 6 bases from J, with 15 bases in between. The CDR3 bases are TGCAGCGTTGCTTTGGGGGGATTGGATGGCTACACCTTC. It is translated as CSVALGGLDGYTF. Looking up the rest from reference TRBV29-1 and TRBJ1-2 gives the full variable domain: SAVISQKPSRDICQRGTSLTIQCQVDSQVTMMFWYRQQPGQSLTLIATANQGSEATYESGFVIDKFPISRPNLTFSTLTVSNMSPEDSSIYLCSVALGGLDGYTFGSGTRLTVV.

This clonotype has at least ten counts. V usage is TRBV20-1 and J usage is TRBJ2-2; 7 positions agree with TRBD1. V lost 2 bases to trimming and J lost 4 bases; unmatched junction nucleotides: 7. Germline V CDR1 and CDR2: DFQATT, SNEGSKA (reference sequence). The CDR3 is made up of 15 amino acids. This CDR3 is CSARRQGRRTGELFF. CDR3 DNA sequence: TGCAGTGCTAGAAGACAGGGTCGGCGCACCGGGGAGCTGTTTTTT.

This clonotype was counted only a few times. The chain uses TRBV5-1 and TRBJ1-1; 8 bases align to TRBD1. From germline, CDR1 is SGHRS and CDR2 YFSETQ. V lost 3 bases, J lost 4 bases, and 5 bases stayed unmatched. The CDR3 consists of 14 residues. The CDR3 DNA is TGCGCCAGCAGCTGGGCAACAGGGGGCACTGAAGCTTTCTTT. This sequence encodes CASSWATGGTEAFF.

This clonotype appeared many times. The rearrangement links TRBV11-2 to TRBJ1-2; D is ambiguous. The CDR3 spans 13 residues. With 6 bases removed from V and 1 base from J, the gap between germline ends came to 9 bases. Germline assignment: CDR1 SGHAT and CDR2 FQNNGV. Here the CDR3 DNA reads TGTGCCAGCAGGGCCACAAGTAACTATGGCTACACCTTC. Its protein product is CASRATSNYGYTF.

In the case of this clonotype: This may arise from a read error, as a much more abundant clone is one base away. This chain joins TRBV6-1 and TRBJ2-1; D is ambiguous. Germline assignment: CDR1 MNHNS and CDR2 SASEGT. The CDR3 length is 13 residues. The CDR3 loop reads CVSRSRAYNEQFF. The CDR3 region has the DNA TGTGTCAGCAGATCCCGGGCCTACAATGAGCAGTTCTTC.

This clonotype was picked up many times. This chain joins TRBV20-1 and TRBJ2-3, with D maybe TRBD2 (5 bases). Per the germline V gene, CDR1 is DFQATT and CDR2 is SNEGSKA (reference sequence). V dropped 5 bases and J dropped 2 bases, with 26 bases sitting between them. The CDR3 is made up of 18 amino acids. Written as DNA, the CDR3 is TGCAGTGCTTCCCCCGAAAAAACCACTAGAAGGTACACAGATACGCAGTATTTT. It encodes CSASPEKTTRRYTDTQYF.

This clonotype was seen many times. The chain links TRBV5-1 to TRBJ2-7; 11 bases agree with TRBD2. The CDR3 runs 14 residues. Per germline, CDR1 SGHRS and CDR2 YFSETQ. The junction had 2 bases not matched to a gene; V was cut back by 4 bases and J by 2 bases. The CDR3 DNA reads TGCGCCAGCAGCGAGGGACTAGCGGCCTACGAGCAGTACTTC. It translates to CASSEGLAAYEQYF.

This clonotype showed up many times. The chain employs TRBV4-1 and TRBJ1-5; a possible D gene is TRBD1 (5 bases). The CDR3 spans 14 residues. The ends were cut back, 4 bases at V and 3 bases at J, with 10 bases in the middle. Germline assignment: CDR1 MGHRA and CDR2 YSYEKL. CDR3 sequence: CASSLTTVNQPQHF. The CDR3 coding sequence is TGCGCCAGCAGCCTAACGACAGTCAATCAGCCCCAGCATTTT.

J is TRBJ2-7 and V is TRBV4-3, with 8 bases matching TRBD1. The CDR3 spans 11 residues. Germline V CDR1 and CDR2: LGHNA, YSLEER. CDR3 in DNA: TGCACCATTGGGACAGGCTACGAGCAGTACTTC. Translated: CTIGTGYEQYF.

The chain employs TRBV3-1 and TRBJ2-3, with unresolved D. Trimming took off 1 base at V and 8 bases at J, with 7 bases between the two ends. The CDR3 has 12 residues. CDR1 LGHDT and CDR2 YNNKEL come from the germline V gene (reference sequence). CDR3: CASSQVTSTQYF. CDR3 sequence (DNA): TGTGCCAGCAGCCAAGTCACAAGTACGCAGTATTTT.

This clonotype was recorded many times. As DNA, the CDR3 is TGCAGTGCTAGCACTAGGAGCAATGAGCAGTTCTTC. The encoded protein is CSASTRSNEQFF. This chain links TRBV20-1 with TRBJ2-1, with a possible D match to TRBD2 (5 bases). The length of the CDR3 is 12 residues. Germline V gives CDR1 DFQATT, CDR2 SNEGSKA (reference sequence). V lost 3 bases and J 6 bases, leaving 9 bases between the germline ends.

The rearrangement links TRBV7-3 to TRBJ1-3; D is unclear. Germline V CDR1 and CDR2: SGHTA, FQGTGA. The CDR3 sequence is 13 residues long. V lost 2 bases, J lost 3 bases, and 5 bases lay in between. The CDR3 protein is CASSLSVGNTIYF. The CDR3 DNA sequence: TGTGCCAGCAGCTTATCGGTTGGAAACACCATATATTTT.

The rearrangement joins TRBV7-8 to TRBJ2-1; TRBD2 aligns across 7 bases. The CDR3 sequence is 14 residues long. Germline V gene lookup returns CDR1 SGHVS and CDR2 FQNEAQ. V lost 3 bases, J lost 3 bases, and 2 bases stayed unmatched. This CDR3 is CASSFLAVYNEQFF. DNA for the CDR3: TGTGCCAGCAGCTTCCTAGCGGTCTACAATGAGCAGTTCTTC.

The chain joins TRBV20-1 to TRBJ1-2, with TRBD1 as a possible D gene (5 bases). V was trimmed by 1 base and J by 5 bases, leaving 23 bases between them. The CDR3 is made up of 17 amino acids. CDR1 is DFQATT and CDR2 is SNEGSKA in the germline V gene (reference sequence). The CDR3 coding sequence is TGCAGTGCTAGAGTAAGCGGGAGGGACGGTCGTCTTTATGGCTACACCTTC. Amino acid sequence: CSARVSGRDGRLYGYTF.

The chain's CDR3 is CASSLEQGHNRETQYF. The CDR3 DNA follows: TGTGCCAGCAGCTTAGAACAGGGACACAATCGGGAGACCCAGTACTTC. The rearrangement links TRBV5-8 to TRBJ2-5; tentative D call: TRBD1 (6 bases). This CDR3 is 16 amino acids long. From germline, CDR1 is SGHTS and CDR2 YDEGEE. V was pared by 2 bases and J by 5 bases, with 19 bases between.

This clonotype was counted between two and nine times. This chain joins TRBV6-5 and TRBJ2-5; D is perhaps TRBD1 (5 bases). Germline CDR1 and CDR2: MNHEY and SVGAGI. CDR3 length equals 13 residues. V lost 5 bases and J lost 3, with 10 bases in between. CDR3 DNA sequence: TGTGCCAGCAGTCCGATCAGGGAAGAGACCCAGTACTTC. Translated: CASSPIREETQYF.

In the case of this clonotype: It may be a read error: a sequence one base away is much more abundant. CDR3 coding DNA: TGTGCCAGCAGTCCCAACACAGGGGAGGATGGCTACACCTTC. Translation: CASSPNTGEDGYTF. The gene calls are TRBV6-2 or TRBV6-3 and TRBJ1-2; TRBD1 agrees at 7 bases. V trimming: 5 bases; J trimming: 6 bases; junction bases outside the gene matches: 9. The germline V gene encodes CDR1 MNHEY and CDR2 SVGEGT. The CDR3 has 14 amino acids.

As to this clonotype: One end of the junction varies from germline; a read error may be responsible. The V call is TRBV2, the J call TRBJ2-5; D is unclear. The CDR3 is made up of 12 amino acids. CDR1 and CDR2 (germline): SNHLY, FYNNEI. CDR3 in DNA: TGCGCCAGCACGGGCCTCCAAGAGACCCTGTACTTC. Its translation: CASTGLQETLYF.

This clonotype has more than one count but fewer than ten. The chain employs TRBV5-1 and TRBJ2-5; the D gene is possibly TRBD2 (7 bases). The CDR3 is 16 residues long. V was pared by 0 bases and J by 5 bases, with 17 bases between. CDR1 is SGHRS and CDR2 is YFSETQ in the germline V gene. The CDR3 sequence is CASSLGGGAVTETQYF. The CDR3 nucleotides are TGCGCCAGCAGCTTGGGGGGGGGGGCTGTGACGGAGACCCAGTACTTC.

This clonotype was seen repeatedly, ten times or more. This chain connects TRBV6-2 or TRBV6-3 to TRBJ2-6; 7 bases map to TRBD1. The trim removed 4 bases at V and 1 base at J, leaving 1 base unmatched. The CDR3 extends over 15 amino acids. CDR1 is MNHEY, CDR2 SVGEGT, per germline. The CDR3 spells CASSWGQSGANVLTF. As DNA, the CDR3 is TGTGCCAGCAGTTGGGGACAGTCTGGGGCCAACGTCCTGACTTTC.

This clonotype appeared many times. The rearrangement joins TRBV7-2 to TRBJ1-1, with 8 bases aligning to TRBD1. Germline V gives CDR1 SGHTA, CDR2 FQGNSA. This CDR3 has 15 amino acids. V was pared by 5 bases and J by 4 bases, with 9 bases of the junction left unmatched. The CDR3 loop reads CASSARKTGGTEAFF. Here the CDR3 DNA reads TGTGCCAGCAGCGCACGAAAAACAGGGGGCACTGAAGCTTTCTTT.

A remark on this clonotype: At one end the junction does not follow the germline gene, possibly because of a read error. This rearrangement joins TRBV2 to TRBJ2-3, with TRBD1 as a possible D gene (5 bases). The CDR3 runs 11 residues. The germline V gene encodes CDR1 SNHLY and CDR2 FYNNEI. The CDR3 protein is CASSKTATQYF. For the CDR3, the DNA is TGTGCCAGCAGCAAGACAGCTACGCAGTATTTT.

This clonotype was recorded at least ten times. This chain links TRBV24-1 with TRBJ2-7; maybe TRBD1 (6 bases). Germline V CDR1 and CDR2: KGHDR, SFDVKD. This CDR3 contains 13 residues. Deletions cut 3 bases from V and 10 bases from J, with 15 bases between. CDR3 in DNA: TGTGCCACCAGTGATGGACAGACGCCTATTCAGTACTTC. Protein product: CATSDGQTPIQYF.

This clonotype was found many times. The chain couples TRBV7-8 to TRBJ2-1; no definite D call. Between the trimmed V and J ends, which lost 2 bases and 3 bases, there was a span of 11 bases. The germline CDR1 and CDR2 sequences are SGHVS and FQNEAQ. This CDR3 spans 15 amino acids. CDR3 bases: TGTGCCAGCAGCTTATGGACGGCGGACTACAATGAGCAGTTCTTC. It codes for CASSLWTADYNEQFF.

Regarding this clonotype: A much more abundant neighbour one base away suggests this may be a read error. The rearrangement links TRBV4-3 to TRBJ2-1; no definite D call. CDR1 is LGHNA, CDR2 YSLEER, per germline. This CDR3 region has 13 residues. CDR3 sequence: CASSQDGENGQFF. CDR3 in DNA: TGCGCCAGCAGCCAAGATGGAGAAAATGGGCAGTTCTTC.

Ten or more counts support this clonotype. The chain has TRBV18 and TRBJ2-7; D remains ambiguous. The ends were cut back, 8 bases at V and 3 bases at J, with 17 bases in the middle. The length of the CDR3 is 14 residues. Germline CDR1 reads KGHSH; CDR2 reads LQKENI. CDR3 in DNA: TGTGCCAGCCGTATCGCTTCCTCGGGCTACGAGCAGTACTTC. Residues: CASRIASSGYEQYF. Looking up the rest from reference TRBV18 and TRBJ2-7 gives the full variable domain: NAGVMQNPRHLVRRRGQEARLRCSPMKGHSHVYWYRQLPEEGLKFMVYLQKENIIDESGMPKERFSAEFPKEGPSILRIQQVVRGDSAAYFCASRIASSGYEQYFGPGTRLTVT.

This clonotype occurred many times. V gene TRBV20-1 combines with J gene TRBJ1-1; 8 nucleotides agree with TRBD1. Germline lookup yields CDR1 DFQATT and CDR2 SNEGSKA (reference sequence). The CDR3 runs 12 residues. V gave up 5 bases and J gave up 4 bases; unmatched junction bases: 3. DNA of the CDR3: TGCAGTGCTCCCACAGGGGGCACTGAAGCTTTCTTT. Translating gives CSAPTGGTEAFF.

With respect to this clonotype: Lacking the conserved final phenylalanine or tryptophan, this CDR3 likely reflects a read error. This rearrangement joins TRBV20-1 to TRBJ2-7, with TRBD2 as a possible D gene (6 bases). With 6 bases removed from V and 0 bases from J, the gap between germline ends came to 15 bases. Per the germline V gene, CDR1 is DFQATT and CDR2 is SNEGSKA (reference sequence). This CDR3 is built from 14 residues. The CDR3 loop is CSAPGDESSYEQYL. Written as DNA, the CDR3 is TGCAGTGCCCCGGGGGACGAGAGCTCCTACGAGCAGTACCTC.